Presented here are 20 T cell receptor beta chains from one specimen sequenced in a study of control samples from healthy donors and cancer patients. Clones were sequenced by immunoSEQ multiplex PCR, and TCRdb holds only the in-frame ones, with some missing. The sample contains roughly 180,000 clones, approximately 94% of which appear only once. The specimen was blood. Receptors were obtained from a woman aged 18-29 years in good health.

The chain has TRBV7-8 and TRBJ1-1; D not certain. V lost 2 bases and J lost 1, with 8 bases in between. CDR3 length: 14 amino acids. Germline V gene sequence: CDR1 SGHVS, CDR2 FQNEAQ. The chain's CDR3 is CASSLLRSNTEAFF. The CDR3 nucleotides read TGTGCCAGCAGCTTACTTCGTTCGAACACTGAAGCTTTCTTT.

V usage is TRBV7-9 and J usage is TRBJ2-5; weak D call: TRBD2 (6 bases). The germline gives CDR1 SEHNR, CDR2 FQNEAQ (reference sequence). V lost 3 bases to trimming and J lost 2 bases, with 10 bases between them. CDR3 length equals 14 residues. CDR3 DNA: TGTGCCAGCAGCTTGGCAGGAGGGCAAGAGACCCAGTACTTC. Amino acids: CASSLAGGQETQYF.

The count of this clone is one. The chain has TRBV6-2 or TRBV6-3 and TRBJ1-2; no clear D gene. Germline CDR1 reads MNHEY; CDR2 reads SVGEGT. V was pared by 0 bases and J by 3 bases, with 8 bases between. This CDR3 region has 14 residues. The CDR3 DNA is TGTGCCAGCAGTTACTCGTATCAGGACTATGGCTACACCTTC. Translation: CASSYSYQDYGYTF.

The J gene is TRBJ2-1, the V gene TRBV11-3; TRBD2 is a possible D gene (5 bases). CDR1 and CDR2 from the germline V gene are SGHNT and YENEEA. This CDR3 has 17 residues. V was pared by 0 bases and J by 0 bases, with 12 bases between. CDR3 protein: CASSLDSVGSSYNEQFF. The CDR3 nucleotides are TGTGCCAGCAGCTTAGATAGCGTGGGGAGCTCCTACAATGAGCAGTTCTTC.

For the CDR3, the DNA is TGTGCCAGCAGCTTAGAGGGTTTTCTCTCTACTCTCTCTGGAAACACCATATATTTT. Its translation is CASSLEGFLSTLSGNTIYF. V gene TRBV7-9 combines with J gene TRBJ1-3; D gene unclear. The ends were cut back, 1 base at V and 0 bases at J, with 19 bases in the middle. The germline gives CDR1 SEHNR, CDR2 FQNEAQ (reference sequence). This CDR3 spans 19 amino acids. Using reference TRBV7-9 and TRBJ1-3 for the parts outside the CDR3, the full variable domain is DTGVSQNPRHKITKRGQNVTFRCDPISEHNRLYWYRQTLGQGPEFLTYFQNEAQLEKSRLLSDRFSAERPKGSFSTLEIQRTEQGDSAMYLCASSLEGFLSTLSGNTIYFGEGSWLTVV.

The rearrangement joins TRBV18 to TRBJ2-7; 8 nucleotides line up with TRBD1. The J segment lost 3 bases and the V segment lost 2 bases, leaving 3 bases of the junction unmatched. Germline loops: CDR1 KGHSH, CDR2 LQKENI. The CDR3 has 14 amino acids. The CDR3 sequence is CASSPRTGHYEQYF. As DNA, the CDR3 is TGTGCCAGCTCACCAAGGACAGGGCACTACGAGCAGTACTTC.

The chain uses TRBV4-1 and TRBJ2-1; weak D call: TRBD2 (5 bases). CDR1 and CDR2 (germline): MGHRA, YSYEKL. V was cut by 2 bases and J by 4 bases, with 12 bases left in between. The CDR3 contains 15 residues. Here the CDR3 DNA reads TGCGCCAGCAGCCAACTCGGACTGAAATACAATGAGCAGTTCTTC. This translates into CASSQLGLKYNEQFF.

This sequence joins TRBV5-1 and TRBJ1-1; no clear D gene. V lost 0 bases and J lost 1, with 7 bases in between. Germline lookup yields CDR1 SGHRS and CDR2 YFSETQ. The CDR3 is 14 residues long. The CDR3 region is CASSLDGRNTEAFF. The CDR3 region has the DNA TGCGCCAGCAGCTTGGACGGACGGAACACTGAAGCTTTCTTT.

The chain is built from TRBV16 and TRBJ1-2; 7 bases are shared with TRBD1. Germline CDR1 KGHSY, CDR2 FQNENV. The length of the CDR3 is 16 residues. The J segment lost 2 bases and the V segment lost 0 bases, leaving 6 bases of the junction unmatched. The CDR3 loop reads CASSQSSGQPNYGYTF. The CDR3 DNA reads as TGTGCCAGCAGCCAATCTTCGGGACAGCCCAACTATGGCTACACCTTC.

The chain has TRBV5-1 and TRBJ2-3, with TRBD2 matching over 10 bases. V lost 4 bases to trimming and J lost 6 bases; unmatched junction nucleotides: 5. Germline CDR1 reads SGHRS; CDR2 reads YFSETQ. The CDR3 contains 14 residues. The CDR3 sequence is CASSPLAGVDTQYF. DNA of the CDR3: TGCGCCAGCAGCCCTCTAGCGGGGGTGGATACGCAGTATTTT.

The CDR3 region is CASSPPDSTNYGYTF. The CDR3 DNA sequence: TGCGCCAGCAGCCCCCCCGACAGCACTAACTATGGCTACACCTTC. V is TRBV4-3 and J is TRBJ1-2; TRBD1 might be the D (5 bases). CDR1 and CDR2 from the germline V gene are LGHNA and YSLEER. Trimming left V 4 bases short and J 0 bases short, with 12 bases between. The CDR3 consists of 15 residues.

The rearrangement links TRBV4-3 to TRBJ2-1; TRBD2 matches at 14 bases. The CDR3 extends over 19 amino acids. CDR1 and CDR2 (germline): LGHNA, YSLEER. V lost 0 bases, J lost 2 bases, and 6 bases stayed unmatched. CDR3 sequence: CASSQDQGLAGATYNEQFF. The CDR3 region has the DNA TGCGCCAGCAGCCAAGATCAGGGACTAGCGGGAGCTACCTACAATGAGCAGTTCTTC.

With respect to this clone: Other DNA sequences in the sample encode the same CDR3. This chain joins TRBV7-9 and TRBJ1-1; no clear D. Deletions cut 1 base from V and 1 base from J, with 7 bases between. CDR3 length: 14 amino acids. From germline, CDR1 is SEHNR and CDR2 FQNEAQ (reference sequence). CDR3 sequence reads: CASSLEGGNTEAFF. CDR3 DNA sequence: TGTGCCAGCAGCTTAGAGGGCGGGAACACTGAAGCTTTCTTT.

V usage is TRBV27 and J usage is TRBJ2-2; D not certain. CDR1 is MNHEY and CDR2 is SMNVEV in the germline V gene (reference sequence). The V end lost 0 bases, the J end lost 5 bases, and 4 bases lay between the germline ends. This CDR3 region has 13 residues. CDR3 loop: CASSLSRTGELFF. In nucleotides, the CDR3 is TGTGCCAGCAGTTTATCGAGAACCGGGGAGCTGTTTTTT.

This clone appeared a single time. The chain uses TRBV27 and TRBJ2-7, with 10 nucleotides matching TRBD1. The CDR3 is 16 residues long. Per germline, CDR1 MNHEY and CDR2 SMNVEV (reference sequence). J lost 0 bases, V lost 3 bases, and 5 bases had no gene match. The CDR3 region has the DNA TGTGCCAGCAGTTTCGTGGGGACAGGGGTCTCCTACGAGCAGTACTTC. Its protein is CASSFVGTGVSYEQYF.

The count of this clone is one. The rearrangement uses TRBV9 and TRBJ1-5, with D possibly TRBD1 on 6 matching bases. CDR1 and CDR2 from the germline V gene are SGDLS and YYNGEE. The CDR3 runs to 15 residues. The V gene lost 7 bases and the J gene lost 4 bases, with 18 bases spanning the gap. The DNA for the CDR3 is TGTGCCAGCGGCTTGGGGGGGGCGGTGAATCAGCCCCAGCATTTT. It yields the protein CASGLGGAVNQPQHF.

The chain has TRBV18 and TRBJ1-1, with 11 positions matching TRBD1. Germline CDR1 and CDR2: KGHSH and LQKENI. This CDR3 is 15 amino acids long. V was pared by 1 base and J by 2 bases, with 0 bases of the junction left unmatched. CDR3: CASSPRTGGNTEAFF. The CDR3 DNA follows: TGTGCCAGCTCACCACGGACAGGGGGCAACACTGAAGCTTTCTTT.

The CDR3 protein is CASSEPGQRNYGYTF. The CDR3 DNA sequence: TGTGCCAGCAGTGAACCGGGACAGAGGAACTATGGCTACACCTTC. The gene calls are TRBV6-1 and TRBJ1-2; TRBD1 matches at 7 bases. J lost 2 bases, V lost 2 bases, and 5 bases had no gene match. Germline V lookup: CDR1 MNHNS, CDR2 SASEGT. The length of the CDR3 is 15 residues.

The rearrangement uses TRBV5-1 and TRBJ1-1; no clear D gene. Germline V gene lookup returns CDR1 SGHRS and CDR2 YFSETQ. With 4 bases removed from V and 2 bases from J, the gap between germline ends came to 18 bases. The CDR3 spans 16 residues. The CDR3 nucleotides are TGCGCCAGCAGCCCGAGGGTCGCGAACGGAAACACTGAAGCTTTCTTT. Amino acids: CASSPRVANGNTEAFF.

This chain links TRBV10-1 with TRBJ2-2; possible D gene TRBD2, 5 bases. The germline V and J ends were trimmed by 0 bases and 0 bases, with 8 bases remaining between them. Germline V gene data show CDR1 as WNHNN and CDR2 as SYGVQD (reference sequence). There are 16 residues in the CDR3. The CDR3 spells CASSESRTSNTGELFF. The CDR3 nucleotides read TGCGCCAGCAGTGAGTCCAGGACTTCGAACACCGGGGAGCTGTTTTTT.